Listed below are T cell receptor beta chains from one sample, sequenced in a study of blood T cell repertoires in COVID-19. The method was immunoSEQ multiplex PCR; TCRdb's version includes in-frame clones alone and lacks a portion of them. The sample carries some 240,000 clones, about 83% recorded once. The specimen was peripheral blood. These receptors were obtained from a middle-aged woman who had recovered from COVID-19. Both conserved end residues are part of each CDR3. The D gene is left open where the match is weak. The size field is filled for only some rows; it gives once, few, many or a size class.

size: .; D: .; J: TRBJ1-1; V: TRBV5-1; CDR3: CASSLAGPGNTEAFF; DNA: TGCGCCAGCAGCTTGGCAGGGCCGGGTAACACTGAAGCTTTCTTT
size: few; D: .; J: TRBJ2-1; V: TRBV3-1/TRBV3-2; CDR3: CASSLSSTGTEQFF; DNA: TGTGCCAGCAGTCTGTCCTCTACAGGGACTGAGCAGTTCTTC
size: .; D: .; J: TRBJ1-6; V: TRBV19; CDR3: CASSIPGGNSPLHF; DNA: TGTGCCAGTAGTATTCCGGGAGGCAATTCACCCCTCCACTTT
size: .; D: .; J: TRBJ2-7; V: TRBV5-1; CDR3: CASSVSGGDGGNEQYF; DNA: TGCGCCAGCAGCGTATCAGGTGGGGATGGGGGGAACGAGCAGTACTTC
size: .; D: .; J: TRBJ1-1; V: TRBV3-1/TRBV3-2; CDR3: CASSQGFSGIRTEAFF; DNA: TGTGCCAGCAGCCAAGGGTTTTCAGGGATTCGGACTGAAGCTTTCTTT
size: .; D: TRBD1; J: TRBJ2-5; V: TRBV18; CDR3: CASSPSGQEKETQYF; DNA: TGTGCCAGCTCACCTTCGGGACAGGAAAAGGAGACCCAGTACTTC
size: .; D: .; J: TRBJ1-1; V: TRBV6-5; CDR3: CASSYPPGGPNTEAFF; DNA: TGTGCCAGCAGTTACCCCCCCGGAGGGCCGAACACTGAAGCTTTCTTT
size: once; D: .; J: TRBJ2-7; V: TRBV4-1; CDR3: CASSQGGTASYEQYF; DNA: TGCGCCAGCAGCCAAGGCGGGACTGCCTCTTACGAGCAGTACTTC
size: .; D: TRBD2; J: TRBJ2-5; V: TRBV6-1; CDR3: CASSEKVAGVETQYF; DNA: TGTGCCAGCAGTGAGAAAGTAGCGGGGGTAGAGACCCAGTACTTC
size: .; D: .; J: TRBJ2-7; V: TRBV6-4; CDR3: CASTPKKAEGDRVGYEQYF; DNA: TGTGCCAGCACCCCAAAGAAGGCAGAGGGGGATCGAGTGGGCTACGAGCAGTACTTC
size: .; D: .; J: TRBJ1-1; V: TRBV28; CDR3: CASSLSGGDTEAFF; DNA: TGTGCCAGCAGCCTATCCGGTGGAGACACTGAAGCTTTCTTT
size: .; D: TRBD1; J: TRBJ1-5; V: TRBV6-5; CDR3: CASSPGQGNQPQHF; DNA: TGTGCCAGCAGCCCGGGACAGGGGAATCAGCCCCAGCATTTT
size: .; D: TRBD1; J: TRBJ1-1; V: TRBV27; CDR3: CASRTGARGTEAFF; DNA: TGTGCCAGCAGAACAGGGGCCCGAGGGACTGAAGCTTTCTTT
size: few; D: .; J: TRBJ2-1; V: TRBV5-1; CDR3: CASSLQVPYYNEQFF; DNA: TGCGCCAGCAGTCTTCAGGTTCCATACTACAATGAGCAGTTCTTC
size: .; D: TRBD1; J: TRBJ2-3; V: TRBV24-1; CDR3: CATSDWGQESTDTQYF; DNA: TGTGCCACCAGTGACTGGGGACAGGAGAGCACAGATACGCAGTATTTT
size: .; D: TRBD1; J: TRBJ1-2; V: TRBV7-2; CDR3: CASSPRQGGGYTF; DNA: TGTGCCAGCAGCCCGAGACAGGGAGGAGGCTACACCTTC
size: .; D: .; J: TRBJ2-7; V: TRBV18; CDR3: CASSPPVFSYEQYF; DNA: TGTGCCAGCTCACCACCCGTTTTCTCCTACGAGCAGTACTTC
size: .; D: TRBD2; J: TRBJ2-3; V: TRBV19; CDR3: CASSSLAGITDTQYF; DNA: TGTGCCAGTAGTAGCCTAGCGGGGATCACAGATACGCAGTATTTT
size: .; D: .; J: TRBJ2-5; V: TRBV11-3; CDR3: CASSSSGETQYF; DNA: TGTGCCAGCAGTTCTAGTGGAGAGACCCAGTACTTC
size: .; D: .; J: TRBJ1-1; V: TRBV7-9; CDR3: CASSLGQGRTEAFF; DNA: TGTGCCAGCAGCTTGGGGCAGGGGAGAACTGAAGCTTTCTTT
size: .; D: .; J: TRBJ2-7; V: TRBV2; CDR3: CASSGTGTPPYEQYF; DNA: TGTGCCAGCAGTGGAACCGGGACACCGCCTTACGAGCAGTACTTC
size: .; D: .; J: TRBJ2-5; V: TRBV9; CDR3: CASSVGIAAEETQYF; DNA: TGTGCCAGCAGCGTAGGAATAGCTGCCGAAGAGACCCAGTACTTC
size: .; D: TRBD2; J: TRBJ2-7; V: TRBV9; CDR3: CASSVSSGGAYEQYF; DNA: TGTGCCAGCAGCGTCAGCAGCGGGGGGGCCTACGAGCAGTACTTC
size: .; D: .; J: TRBJ1-2; V: TRBV5-1; CDR3: CASTLWAGFNYGYTF; DNA: TGCGCCAGCACCCTGTGGGCAGGATTTAACTATGGCTACACCTTC
size: .; D: TRBD1; J: TRBJ2-5; V: TRBV3-1/TRBV3-2; CDR3: CASRTTGGETQYF; DNA: TGTGCCAGCAGAACGACAGGGGGAGAGACCCAGTACTTC
size: .; D: TRBD1; J: TRBJ1-4; V: TRBV6-1; CDR3: CASSEADRGEKLFF; DNA: TGTGCCAGCAGTGAAGCAGACAGGGGTGAAAAACTGTTTTTT
size: few; D: TRBD1; J: TRBJ1-6; V: TRBV5-1; CDR3: CASSQGQGNSPLHF; DNA: TGCGCCAGCAGCCAAGGACAGGGGAATTCACCCCTCCACTTT